This note documents a single T cell receptor beta chain sequence. Additional DNA sequences in this sample encode the identical CDR3. The sample belongs to a study of beta chain features in type 1 diabetes. For the study at large: Sorted cells examined across all samples numbered about 110,000,000.

The CDR3 runs 14 residues. Per the germline V gene, CDR1 is SGHTA and CDR2 is FQGNSA. V dropped 5 bases and J dropped 0 bases, with 10 bases sitting between them. About 110 mL of blood, on average, came from one heparinised draw per donor. Purity exceeded 95% in all sorted populations. Sequencing targeted expressed TCRB transcripts, as all isolated RNA had been reverse transcribed. The assay was immunoSEQ multiplex PCR, and TCRdb's table has in-frame clones only and misses some. The table records hundreds of thousands of clones, around a sixth of them present only once. This chain uses TRBV7-2 with TRBJ1-1; perhaps TRBD1 as D (5 bases). The sequence was obtained from a woman between 18 and 29 years old in good health. The sequenced material came from naive CD4+ T cells from blood. Here the CDR3 reads CASSRGRMNTEAFF. The CDR3 bases are TGTGCCAGCAGCCGGGGACGGATGAACACTGAAGCTTTCTTT.